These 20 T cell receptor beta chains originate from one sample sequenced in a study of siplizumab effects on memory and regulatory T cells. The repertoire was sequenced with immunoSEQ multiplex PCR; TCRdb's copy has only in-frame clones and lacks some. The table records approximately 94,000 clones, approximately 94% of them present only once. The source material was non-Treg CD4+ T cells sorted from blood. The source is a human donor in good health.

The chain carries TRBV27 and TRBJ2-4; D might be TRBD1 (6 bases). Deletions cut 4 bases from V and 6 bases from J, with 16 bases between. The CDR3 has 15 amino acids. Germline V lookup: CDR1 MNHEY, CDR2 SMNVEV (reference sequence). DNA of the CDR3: TGTGCCAGCAGTTCGACAGGACCGCCAGGAAACATTCAGTACTTC. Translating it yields CASSSTGPPGNIQYF.

CDR3: CATSRDLDPQIAGGPVNEQFF. The CDR3 DNA is TGTGCCACCAGCAGAGACCTTGACCCTCAAATAGCGGGAGGGCCGGTCAATGAGCAGTTCTTC. The chain uses TRBV15 and TRBJ2-1, with TRBD2 matching over 11 bases. The length of the CDR3 is 21 residues. Germline assignment: CDR1 LNHNV and CDR2 YYDKDF (reference sequence). The junction had 19 bases not matched to a gene; V was cut back by 0 bases and J by 6 bases.

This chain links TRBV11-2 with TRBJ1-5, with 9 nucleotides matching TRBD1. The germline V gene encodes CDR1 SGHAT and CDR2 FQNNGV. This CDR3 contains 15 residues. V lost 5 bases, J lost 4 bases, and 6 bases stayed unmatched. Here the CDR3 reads CASSPRTGENQPQHF. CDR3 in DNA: TGTGCCAGCAGCCCGCGGACAGGGGAGAATCAGCCCCAGCATTTT. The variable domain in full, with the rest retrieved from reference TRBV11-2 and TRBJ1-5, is EAGVAQSPRYKIIEKRQSVAFWCNPISGHATLYWYQQILGQGPKLLIQFQNNGVVDDSQLPKDRFSAERLKGVDSTLKIQPAKLEDSAVYLCASSPRTGENQPQHFGDGTRLSIL.

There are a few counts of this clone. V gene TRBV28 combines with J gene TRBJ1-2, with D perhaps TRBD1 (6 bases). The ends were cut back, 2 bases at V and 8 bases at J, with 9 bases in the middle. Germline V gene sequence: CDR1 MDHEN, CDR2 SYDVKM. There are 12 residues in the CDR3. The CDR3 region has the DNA TGTGCCAGCAGTTTACAGGGGCGAGGCTACACCTTC. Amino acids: CASSLQGRGYTF.

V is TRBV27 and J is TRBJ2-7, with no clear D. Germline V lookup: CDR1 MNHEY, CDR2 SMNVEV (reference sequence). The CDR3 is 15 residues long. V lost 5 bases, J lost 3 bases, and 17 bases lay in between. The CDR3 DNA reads TGTGCCAGCAGTCCGTCGTGGGTGACCCACTACGAGCAGTACTTC. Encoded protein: CASSPSWVTHYEQYF.

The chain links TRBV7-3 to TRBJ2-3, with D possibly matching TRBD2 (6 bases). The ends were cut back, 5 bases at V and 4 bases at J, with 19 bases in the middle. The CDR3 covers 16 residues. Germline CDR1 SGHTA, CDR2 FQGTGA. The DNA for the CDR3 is TGTGCCAGCAGCGCGGGACGACTCCTCGCCGCAGATACGCAGTATTTT. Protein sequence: CASSAGRLLAADTQYF.

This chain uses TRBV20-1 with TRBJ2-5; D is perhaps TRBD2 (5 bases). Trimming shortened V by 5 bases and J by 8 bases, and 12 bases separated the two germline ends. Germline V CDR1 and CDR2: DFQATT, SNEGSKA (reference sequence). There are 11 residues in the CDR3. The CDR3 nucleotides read TGCAGTGCTCCCCCCGGGGAAACCCAGTACTTC. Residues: CSAPPGETQYF.

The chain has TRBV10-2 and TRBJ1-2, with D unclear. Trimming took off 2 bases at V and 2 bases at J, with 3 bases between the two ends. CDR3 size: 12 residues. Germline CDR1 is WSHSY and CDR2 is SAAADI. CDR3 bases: TGCGCCAGCAGTGAGGTGAACTATGGCTACACCTTC. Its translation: CASSEVNYGYTF.

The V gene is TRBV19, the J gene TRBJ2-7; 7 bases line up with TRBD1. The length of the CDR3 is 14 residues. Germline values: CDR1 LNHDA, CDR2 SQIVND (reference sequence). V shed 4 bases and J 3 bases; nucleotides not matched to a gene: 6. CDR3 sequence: CASSSTTGHYEQYF. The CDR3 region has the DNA TGTGCCAGTAGTAGTACGACAGGGCACTACGAGCAGTACTTC.

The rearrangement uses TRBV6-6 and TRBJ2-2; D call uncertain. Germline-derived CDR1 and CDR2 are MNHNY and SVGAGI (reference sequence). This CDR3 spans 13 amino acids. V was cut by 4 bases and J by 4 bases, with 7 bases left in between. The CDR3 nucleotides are TGTGCCAGCAGTTCCAGGCCCACCGGGGAGCTGTTTTTT. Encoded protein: CASSSRPTGELFF.

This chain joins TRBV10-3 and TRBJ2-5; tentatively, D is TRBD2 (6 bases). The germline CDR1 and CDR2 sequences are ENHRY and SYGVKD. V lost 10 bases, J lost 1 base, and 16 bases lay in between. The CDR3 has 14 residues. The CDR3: CATGVSGLQETQYF. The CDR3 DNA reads TGTGCCACTGGGGTTAGCGGCCTCCAAGAGACCCAGTACTTC.

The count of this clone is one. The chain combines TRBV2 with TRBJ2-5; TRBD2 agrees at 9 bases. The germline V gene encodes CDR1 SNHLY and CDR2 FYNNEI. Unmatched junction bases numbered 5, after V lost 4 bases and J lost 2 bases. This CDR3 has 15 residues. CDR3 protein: CASSGAGGRQETQYF. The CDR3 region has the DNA TGTGCCAGCAGTGGGGCGGGAGGGCGACAAGAGACCCAGTACTTC.

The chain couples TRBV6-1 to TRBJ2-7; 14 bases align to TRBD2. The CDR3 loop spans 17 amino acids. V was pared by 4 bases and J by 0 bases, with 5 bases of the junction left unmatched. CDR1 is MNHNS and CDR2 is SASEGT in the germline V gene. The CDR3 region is CASSGRLAGGLSYEQYF. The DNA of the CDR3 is TGTGCCAGCAGTGGCAGACTAGCGGGAGGGCTCTCCTACGAGCAGTACTTC.

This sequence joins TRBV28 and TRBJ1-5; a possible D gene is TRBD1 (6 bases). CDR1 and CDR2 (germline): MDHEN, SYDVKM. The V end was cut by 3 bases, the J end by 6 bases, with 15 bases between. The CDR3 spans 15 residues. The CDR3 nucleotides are TGTGCCAGCAGTTTTGCATCCGGGGGGCCTCAGCCCCAGCATTTT. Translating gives CASSFASGGPQPQHF.

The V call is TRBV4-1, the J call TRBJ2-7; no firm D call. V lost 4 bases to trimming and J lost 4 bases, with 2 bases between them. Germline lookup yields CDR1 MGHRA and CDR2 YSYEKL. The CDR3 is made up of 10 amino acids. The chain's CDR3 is CASSPYEQYF. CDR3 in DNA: TGCGCCAGCAGCCCATACGAGCAGTACTTC.

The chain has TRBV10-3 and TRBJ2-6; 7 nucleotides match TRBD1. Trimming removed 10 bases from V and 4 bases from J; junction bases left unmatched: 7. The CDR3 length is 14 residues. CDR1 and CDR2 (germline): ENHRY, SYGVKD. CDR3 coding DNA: TGTGCCACCCAGACAGGGCGCGGGGCCAACGTCCTGACTTTC. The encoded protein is CATQTGRGANVLTF.

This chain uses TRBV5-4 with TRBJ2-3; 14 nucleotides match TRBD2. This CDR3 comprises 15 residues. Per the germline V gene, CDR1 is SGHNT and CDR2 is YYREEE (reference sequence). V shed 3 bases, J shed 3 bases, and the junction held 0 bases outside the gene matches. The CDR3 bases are TGTGCCAGCAGCTGGACTAGCGGGAGGACAGATACGCAGTATTTT. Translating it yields CASSWTSGRTDTQYF.

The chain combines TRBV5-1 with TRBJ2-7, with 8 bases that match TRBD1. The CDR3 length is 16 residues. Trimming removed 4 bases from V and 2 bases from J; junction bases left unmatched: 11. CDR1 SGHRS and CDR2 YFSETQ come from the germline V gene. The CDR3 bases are TGCGCCAGCAGCGCCCTGCCGGGACAGGTCGCCTACGAGCAGTACTTC. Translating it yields CASSALPGQVAYEQYF.

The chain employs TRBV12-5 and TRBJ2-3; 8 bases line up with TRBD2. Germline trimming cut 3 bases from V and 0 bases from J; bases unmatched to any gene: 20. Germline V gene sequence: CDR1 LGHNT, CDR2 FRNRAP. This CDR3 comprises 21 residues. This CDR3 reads CASGFAPKLGEREFSTDTQYF. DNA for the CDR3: TGTGCTAGTGGTTTCGCGCCGAAGCTCGGGGAGCGGGAGTTTAGCACAGATACGCAGTATTTT.

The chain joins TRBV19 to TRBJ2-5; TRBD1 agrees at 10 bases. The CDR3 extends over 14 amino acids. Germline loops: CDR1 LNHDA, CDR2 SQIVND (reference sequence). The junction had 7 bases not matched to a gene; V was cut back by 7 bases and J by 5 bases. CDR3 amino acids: CASTDRGRSETQYF. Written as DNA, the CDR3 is TGTGCCAGTACCGACAGGGGGCGGTCGGAGACCCAGTACTTC.